The 9 T cell receptor beta chains below all came from one sample that was sequenced in a study of T cell responses to AZD1222 COVID-19 vaccine. Produced via immunoSEQ multiplex PCR; TCRdb's table is partial and in-frame only. The top ten hold 1.9% of the sample, which has 120,000 to 150,000 clones, roughly 90% seen once. This sample comprised peripheral blood, obtained 28 days after the second AZD1222 dose. The receptor set was obtained from an adult who received the AZD1222 COVID-19 vaccine.

V gene TRBV6-5 combines with J gene TRBJ1-1; 9 nucleotides agree with TRBD1. The CDR3 spans 14 residues. Germline V lookup: CDR1 MNHEY, CDR2 SVGAGI. The V and J ends lost 4 bases and 4 bases, in that order; junction bases with no gene match: 4. CDR3 in amino acids: CASSWDRVSTEAFF. As DNA, the CDR3 is TGTGCCAGCAGTTGGGACAGGGTTAGCACTGAAGCTTTCTTT.

This clone has just a few counts. The rearrangement joins TRBV7-9 to TRBJ1-4; D might be TRBD1 (6 bases). CDR1 and CDR2 from the germline V gene are SEHNR and FQNEAQ (reference sequence). This CDR3 comprises 14 residues. Deletions cut 5 bases from V and 5 bases from J, with 12 bases between. CDR3 protein: CASSGWTANEKLFF. The CDR3 DNA reads TGTGCCAGCAGCGGGTGGACAGCAAATGAAAAACTGTTTTTT.

The chain combines TRBV6-4 with TRBJ2-2; D call uncertain. Germline V gene sequence: CDR1 MRHNA, CDR2 SNTAGT. The CDR3 consists of 15 residues. V shed 6 bases and J shed 7 bases, with 18 bases lying between them. The CDR3 reads CASSPSDSGGGELFF. CDR3 bases: TGTGCCAGCAGCCCCTCCGACTCCGGCGGCGGGGAGCTGTTTTTT.

J is TRBJ1-1 and V is TRBV25-1; maybe TRBD1 (6 bases). Trimming pared 4 bases from V and 1 base from J, leaving 19 bases between. Germline V gives CDR1 MGHDK, CDR2 SYGVNS. The CDR3 spans 17 residues. The CDR3 spells CASSAGPRGRENTEAFF. The CDR3 DNA sequence: TGTGCCAGCAGTGCGGGGCCGCGGGGGCGGGAGAACACTGAAGCTTTCTTT.

The chain carries TRBV19 and TRBJ1-1; weak D call: TRBD1 (5 bases). Germline V lookup: CDR1 LNHDA, CDR2 SQIVND (reference sequence). The CDR3 covers 11 residues. V lost 7 bases to trimming and J lost 7 bases, with 10 bases between them. CDR3 in amino acids: CASIGGVEAFF. CDR3 DNA sequence: TGTGCCAGTATTGGGGGGGTTGAAGCTTTCTTT.

The CDR3 DNA follows: TGTGCCAGCAGAAGAGGACAGGACTATGGCTACACCTTC. It yields the protein CASRRGQDYGYTF. J is TRBJ1-2 and V is TRBV6-5; 7 bases agree with TRBD1. Unmatched junction bases numbered 4, after V lost 6 bases and J lost 3 bases. The germline gives CDR1 MNHEY, CDR2 SVGAGI. This CDR3 has 13 residues.

This chain uses TRBV7-9 with TRBJ1-2; D might be TRBD1 (5 bases). The V and J ends lost 5 bases and 0 bases respectively, with 16 bases between them. The germline V gene encodes CDR1 SEHNR and CDR2 FQNEAQ (reference sequence). The CDR3 runs to 16 residues. The CDR3 region is CASSRTKGATNYGYTF. CDR3 bases: TGTGCCAGCAGCCGAACCAAAGGGGCTACTAACTATGGCTACACCTTC.

The rearrangement joins TRBV5-1 to TRBJ2-7; 8 bases fit TRBD2. The V segment lost 1 base and the J segment 3 bases; nucleotides outside the gene matches: 6. This CDR3 comprises 15 residues. The germline V gene encodes CDR1 SGHRS and CDR2 YFSETQ. CDR3 DNA: TGCGCCAGCAGCTTGTACGCGAGCGGGAGCTACGAGCAGTACTTC. It codes for CASSLYASGSYEQYF.

The chain uses TRBV11-2 and TRBJ2-1; 8 positions match TRBD2. J was trimmed by 6 bases and V by 0 bases; bases with no gene match: 7. The CDR3 extends over 16 amino acids. The germline V gene encodes CDR1 SGHAT and CDR2 FQNNGV. The CDR3 DNA sequence: TGTGCCAGCAGCTTAGATCAAAGCGGGGGTTTCAATGAGCAGTTCTTC. Protein product: CASSLDQSGGFNEQFF.